This T cell receptor (beta chain) was identified in a study of T cells expressing NK-cell markers. CDR3 length: 17 amino acids. Germline V gives CDR1 MNHEY, CDR2 SVGEGT. TCRdb reprocessed the 5' RACE reads and stores each CDR3 protein as one record, lacking DNA. Here the sample table reports around 550,000 distinct CDR3 sequences. This chain connects TRBV6-2 or TRBV6-3 to TRBJ2-2; there is no DNA to check the TCRdb D call of TRBD1. Sequenced: blood T cells: a sorted CD56 or NKG2C T cell subset, CD4+ or CD8+ T cells, or bulk PBMC T cells (not recorded which). This clonotype was obtained from a man younger than 30 in good health. The CDR3 protein is CASSYSGGQTNTGELFF.